This T cell receptor (beta chain) was sequenced in a study of vaccination and CD4 T cells after COVID-19. Study information: The convalescents included six males and four females, and among them two were Hispanic while seven were Caucasian.

Sequencing of cultured CD4+ T cell DNA used the Oncomine TCR Beta short-read assay. It was from cultured CD4+ T cells that genomic DNA was extracted. TCRdb independently ran MiXCR on the PCR reads; one entry per CDR3 protein. The data show thousands of distinct CDR3 sequences, with around 28% seen just once and about 11% held by the top ten. General study results and limits: The study found median SARS-CoV-2-reactive clonotypes rising from roughly 19 to 38, not significantly.

Treatment specified: roughly nine-day PBMC culture with coronavirus spike peptide pools or control peptides (ViraFEST assay). Samples of CD4+ T cells were obtained from the unexposed donor before the COVID-19 pandemic (2011-2018). Trimming pared 7 bases from V and 7 bases from J, leaving 16 bases between. This CDR3 is built from 14 residues. The table lists this clonotype with a count of one. Its antigen remains unidentified. This chain joins TRBV12-3 or TRBV12-4 and TRBJ2-2; D might be TRBD1 (5 bases). This sequence was found in a human donor in good health. Sequencing was carried out using CD4+ T cells from blood, cultured in vitro. CDR3 sequence: CASTPSRVVGELFF. CDR3 DNA: TGTGCCAGCACCCCGTCCAGGGTTGTCGGGGAGCTGTTTTTT.